There are a few counts of the clone carrying this T cell receptor beta chain. Libraries were prepared by immunoSEQ multiplex PCR; TCRdb keeps only in-frame clonotypes and omits some of them. Of tens of thousands of clones in the sample, 87% were seen once. These data come from a study of control samples from healthy donors and cancer patients. The TCR comes from a woman aged 50 to 60 in good health. Input material: blood.

DNA for the CDR3: TGTGCCAGCAGCTTATCTAGCGGGAGGTCGACAGATACGCAGTATTTT. Translating gives CASSLSSGRSTDTQYF. The chain uses TRBV7-9 and TRBJ2-3, with 11 bases that match TRBD2. Trimming at V came to 2 bases and at J to 3 bases, leaving 4 bases not matched to a gene. This CDR3 is built from 16 residues. Germline assignment: CDR1 SEHNR and CDR2 FQNEAQ (reference sequence).